This is a list of T cell receptor beta chains from one sample in a study of CD8 T cells in Susac syndrome. TCRdb fed the immunoSEQ multiplex PCR reads into MiXCR, producing one record per CDR3 protein. The table includes roughly 140,000 distinct CDR3 sequences, around 95% detected once. The material sequenced was CD8+ T cells from PBMCs. All receptors derive from a human donor with multiple sclerosis. Both conserved end residues are part of each CDR3. A D gene is named only where the DNA matches it firmly. Clone size appears in some rows only: once, few, many, or a class for an expanded clone.

v_call: TRBV19
clone_size: NA
j_call: TRBJ1-2
d_call: TRBD1
cdr3_aa: CASSIWQGDGYTF
cdr3_nt: TGTGCCAGTAGTATTTGGCAGGGGGACGGCTACACCTTC

v_call: TRBV12-3/TRBV12-4
clone_size: NA
j_call: TRBJ1-5
d_call: NA
cdr3_aa: CASSLPGTNQPQHF
cdr3_nt: TGTGCCAGCAGTTTACCAGGGACCAATCAGCCCCAGCATTTT

v_call: TRBV7-2
clone_size: NA
j_call: TRBJ2-7
d_call: NA
cdr3_aa: CASRWTEGAIYEQYF
cdr3_nt: TGTGCCAGCAGATGGACGGAGGGGGCGATCTACGAGCAGTACTTC

v_call: TRBV4-1
clone_size: once
j_call: TRBJ1-4
d_call: NA
cdr3_aa: CASSHGKGTNEKLFF
cdr3_nt: TGCGCCAGCAGCCATGGGAAGGGGACGAATGAAAAACTGTTTTTT

v_call: TRBV24-1
clone_size: NA
j_call: TRBJ2-2
d_call: TRBD1
cdr3_aa: CATSDTGQGDTGELFF
cdr3_nt: TGTGCCACCAGTGACACGGGACAGGGGGACACCGGGGAGCTGTTTTTT

v_call: TRBV29-1
clone_size: NA
j_call: TRBJ2-3
d_call: NA
cdr3_aa: CSVEDRGIFEDTQYF
cdr3_nt: TGCAGCGTTGAAGACCGAGGGATCTTCGAGGATACGCAGTATTTT

v_call: TRBV15
clone_size: NA
j_call: TRBJ2-2
d_call: NA
cdr3_aa: CATSSRDPGAGELFF
cdr3_nt: TGTGCCACCAGCTCACGGGATCCTGGGGCCGGGGAGCTGTTTTTT

v_call: TRBV4-1
clone_size: NA
j_call: TRBJ1-2
d_call: NA
cdr3_aa: CASSQDRMVYGYTF
cdr3_nt: TGCGCCAGCAGCCAAGATCGCATGGTCTATGGCTACACCTTC

v_call: TRBV29-1
clone_size: NA
j_call: TRBJ2-1
d_call: TRBD2
cdr3_aa: CSVGAGGSYNEQFF
cdr3_nt: TGCAGCGTTGGAGCGGGGGGGTCCTACAATGAGCAGTTCTTC

v_call: TRBV30
clone_size: NA
j_call: TRBJ2-1
d_call: NA
cdr3_aa: CAWSVLGGPYNEQFF
cdr3_nt: TGTGCCTGGAGTGTACTTGGGGGCCCCTACAATGAGCAGTTCTTC

v_call: TRBV4-1
clone_size: NA
j_call: TRBJ2-3
d_call: NA
cdr3_aa: CASSQEGQVPDTQYF
cdr3_nt: TGCGCCAGCAGCCAAGAGGGGCAGGTCCCAGATACGCAGTATTTT

v_call: TRBV20-1
clone_size: once
j_call: TRBJ2-1
d_call: NA
cdr3_aa: CSAWTAGEQFF
cdr3_nt: TGCAGTGCGTGGACCGCCGGTGAGCAGTTCTTC

v_call: TRBV25-1
clone_size: NA
j_call: TRBJ1-2
d_call: TRBD1
cdr3_aa: CASSEWDRQGGYTF
cdr3_nt: TGTGCCAGCAGTGAATGGGACAGGCAGGGTGGCTACACCTTC

v_call: TRBV9
clone_size: NA
j_call: TRBJ2-3
d_call: NA
cdr3_aa: CASSVGGWDTQYF
cdr3_nt: TGTGCCAGCAGCGTTGGCGGGTGGGATACGCAGTATTTT

v_call: TRBV20-1
clone_size: NA
j_call: TRBJ1-1
d_call: NA
cdr3_aa: CSARSGIPEAFF
cdr3_nt: TGCAGTGCTAGGTCAGGTATTCCTGAAGCTTTCTTT

v_call: TRBV4-1
clone_size: NA
j_call: TRBJ1-6
d_call: TRBD1
cdr3_aa: CASSQGGTGVSPLHF
cdr3_nt: TGCGCCAGCAGCCAAGGTGGGACAGGGGTCTCACCCCTCCACTTT

v_call: TRBV5-1
clone_size: NA
j_call: TRBJ2-1
d_call: NA
cdr3_aa: CASSLSGGAVNEQFF
cdr3_nt: TGCGCCAGCAGCTTGAGTGGGGGGGCCGTCAATGAGCAGTTCTTC

v_call: TRBV7-6
clone_size: NA
j_call: TRBJ2-5
d_call: NA
cdr3_aa: CASSLARVGETQYF
cdr3_nt: TGTGCCAGCAGCTTAGCACGGGTGGGCGAGACCCAGTACTTC

v_call: TRBV3-1
clone_size: NA
j_call: TRBJ2-1
d_call: TRBD2
cdr3_aa: CASSHQSGGASSYNEQFF
cdr3_nt: TGTGCCAGCAGCCATCAGAGCGGGGGGGCCAGCTCCTACAATGAGCAGTTCTTC

v_call: TRBV6-4
clone_size: NA
j_call: TRBJ2-3
d_call: TRBD2
cdr3_aa: CASSPSGGGADTQYF
cdr3_nt: TGTGCCAGCAGTCCGAGCGGGGGGGGAGCAGATACGCAGTATTTT

v_call: TRBV30
clone_size: NA
j_call: TRBJ2-1
d_call: TRBD1
cdr3_aa: CAWSGTANEQFF
cdr3_nt: TGTGCCTGGAGCGGGACAGCGAATGAGCAGTTCTTC

v_call: TRBV5-4
clone_size: NA
j_call: TRBJ2-7
d_call: NA
cdr3_aa: CASSLVVGEQYF
cdr3_nt: TGTGCCAGCAGCTTGGTTGTGGGCGAGCAGTACTTC

v_call: TRBV4-1
clone_size: NA
j_call: TRBJ2-1
d_call: NA
cdr3_aa: CASSQGDNEQFF
cdr3_nt: TGCGCCAGCAGCCAAGGGGACAATGAGCAGTTCTTC

v_call: TRBV29-1
clone_size: NA
j_call: TRBJ1-2
d_call: NA
cdr3_aa: CSAWTPGAINYGYTF
cdr3_nt: TGCAGCGCCTGGACCCCAGGGGCTATTAACTATGGCTACACCTTC

v_call: TRBV3-1
clone_size: NA
j_call: TRBJ1-2
d_call: NA
cdr3_aa: CASSQEGYGYTF
cdr3_nt: TGTGCCAGCAGCCAAGAAGGCTATGGCTACACCTTC

v_call: TRBV6-2/TRBV6-3
clone_size: NA
j_call: TRBJ2-7
d_call: NA
cdr3_aa: CASSNRANYEQYF
cdr3_nt: TGTGCCAGCAGCAATCGGGCTAACTACGAGCAGTACTTC

v_call: TRBV3-1
clone_size: NA
j_call: TRBJ2-6
d_call: NA
cdr3_aa: CASSPDLSGANVLTF
cdr3_nt: TGTGCCAGCAGCCCAGACCTCTCTGGGGCCAACGTCCTGACTTTC

v_call: TRBV4-1
clone_size: NA
j_call: TRBJ2-1
d_call: TRBD2
cdr3_aa: CASSPSGLAGLNEQFF
cdr3_nt: TGCGCCAGCAGCCCTTCGGGACTAGCGGGACTTAATGAGCAGTTCTTC

v_call: TRBV29-1
clone_size: NA
j_call: TRBJ1-4
d_call: NA
cdr3_aa: CSVIGTLREDEKLFF
cdr3_nt: TGCAGCGTTATAGGGACCCTAAGGGAGGATGAAAAACTGTTTTTT

v_call: TRBV7-9
clone_size: NA
j_call: TRBJ2-5
d_call: NA
cdr3_aa: CASSAREQAETQYF
cdr3_nt: TGTGCCAGCAGCGCCCGGGAGCAGGCCGAGACCCAGTACTTC

v_call: TRBV24-1
clone_size: NA
j_call: TRBJ1-2
d_call: TRBD1
cdr3_aa: CATSDSRQGQYYGYTF
cdr3_nt: TGTGCCACCAGTGATTCTAGACAGGGACAATACTATGGCTACACCTTC

v_call: TRBV7-8
clone_size: NA
j_call: TRBJ2-7
d_call: TRBD2
cdr3_aa: CASSFRRESYEQYF
cdr3_nt: TGTGCCAGCAGCTTTAGGCGGGAGTCCTACGAGCAGTACTTC

v_call: TRBV7-8
clone_size: NA
j_call: TRBJ1-5
d_call: NA
cdr3_aa: CASSLQGLYQPQHF
cdr3_nt: TGTGCCAGCAGCTTACAGGGTCTGTATCAGCCCCAGCATTTT

v_call: TRBV13
clone_size: NA
j_call: TRBJ2-2
d_call: NA
cdr3_aa: CASSLRPGELFF
cdr3_nt: TGTGCCAGCAGCCTACGTCCCGGGGAGCTGTTTTTT

v_call: TRBV25-1
clone_size: NA
j_call: TRBJ2-5
d_call: NA
cdr3_aa: CASSESAETQYF
cdr3_nt: TGTGCCAGCAGTGAATCGGCGGAGACCCAGTACTTC

v_call: TRBV12-3/TRBV12-4
clone_size: few
j_call: TRBJ2-1
d_call: NA
cdr3_aa: CASSLDNEQFF
cdr3_nt: TGTGCCAGCAGTTTAGATAATGAGCAGTTCTTC

v_call: TRBV5-6
clone_size: NA
j_call: TRBJ2-7
d_call: NA
cdr3_aa: CASSWTGGGEQYF
cdr3_nt: TGTGCCAGCAGCTGGACGGGGGGCGGGGAGCAGTACTTC

v_call: TRBV15
clone_size: NA
j_call: TRBJ2-3
d_call: NA
cdr3_aa: CATSRGQRDTQYF
cdr3_nt: TGTGCCACCAGCAGAGGCCAGAGAGATACGCAGTATTTT